These 21 T cell receptor beta chains were sequenced from one sample in a study of shared clonotypes between healthy human individuals. The protocol was immunoSEQ multiplex PCR, while the TCRdb copy is restricted to in-frame clones and leaves out a portion. The top ten clones hold more than 0.1% of a sample with just over 2,000,000 clones, 85% to 95% of them seen once. Sequencing was carried out using naive CD4+ T cells sorted from blood. The subset: CD45RA+ positively selected. These receptors were taken from a man aged 18-30 years in good health.

The chain is built from TRBV6-6 and TRBJ2-7; 7 nucleotides agree with TRBD2. With V trimmed by 5 bases and J by 1 base, 11 bases remained unmatched. CDR1 is MNHNY and CDR2 is SVGAGI in the germline V gene (reference sequence). The CDR3 runs to 16 residues. The chain's CDR3 is CASSAGRGGESYEQYF. The CDR3 region has the DNA TGTGCCAGCAGTGCCGGTCGGGGAGGGGAGTCCTACGAGCAGTACTTC.

This sequence joins TRBV11-2 and TRBJ2-7, with D perhaps matching TRBD1 or TRBD2 (5 bases each). Germline CDR1 reads SGHAT; CDR2 reads FQNNGV. Trimming left V 5 bases short and J 3 bases short, with 20 bases between. This CDR3 comprises 16 residues. CDR3 sequence (DNA): TGTGCCAGCAGCGTACGGACCGGGACGGTTCACTACGAGCAGTACTTC. Protein sequence: CASSVRTGTVHYEQYF.

The V gene is TRBV25-1, the J gene TRBJ2-3, with TRBD1 matching 8 bases. Germline-derived CDR1 and CDR2 are MGHDK and SYGVNS. The CDR3 is made up of 14 amino acids. J gave up 4 bases and V 2 bases, and 2 bases lay outside the gene matches. As DNA, the CDR3 is TGTGCCAGCAGTGAAGCACAGGGGGCAGATACGCAGTATTTT. Translating gives CASSEAQGADTQYF.

The gene calls are TRBV6-6 and TRBJ1-4; no definite D call. The V end lost 3 bases, the J end lost 4 bases, and 9 bases lay between the germline ends. CDR1 and CDR2 (germline): MNHNY, SVGAGI (reference sequence). The CDR3 covers 14 residues. The CDR3 here is CASSYYGYNEKLFF. In nucleotides, the CDR3 is TGTGCCAGCAGTTATTACGGGTATAATGAAAAACTGTTTTTT.

The CDR3 is CAISALREQFF. The CDR3, as DNA: TGTGCCATCAGTGCCTTAAGGGAGCAGTTCTTC. The chain couples TRBV10-3 to TRBJ2-1, with unresolved D. CDR1 and CDR2 from the germline V gene are ENHRY and SYGVKD. The CDR3 is made up of 11 amino acids. Trimming stripped 4 bases from V and 10 bases from J, with 8 bases between.

The chain employs TRBV27 and TRBJ2-7; 10 bases are a match to TRBD1. The CDR3 length is 17 residues. V trimming: 6 bases; J trimming: 1 base; junction bases outside the gene matches: 12. Germline values: CDR1 MNHEY, CDR2 SMNVEV (reference sequence). The CDR3 bases are TGTGCCAGCAGGAAACCGGGACAGGGGAAAAAATCCTACGAGCAGTACTTC. This translates into CASRKPGQGKKSYEQYF.

Of note for this clone: Other nucleotide sequences in the sample specify the same CDR3. This chain connects TRBV5-1 to TRBJ2-7; D not resolved. Germline-derived CDR1 and CDR2 are SGHRS and YFSETQ. V shed 2 bases and J shed 2 bases, with 8 bases lying between them. CDR3 length equals 13 residues. The CDR3 is CASSLEPAYEQYF. The CDR3 bases are TGCGCCAGCAGCTTAGAGCCTGCCTACGAGCAGTACTTC.

V is TRBV6-6 and J is TRBJ2-1; TRBD2 matches at 9 bases. Germline CDR1 MNHNY, CDR2 SVGAGI (reference sequence). The CDR3 is made up of 14 amino acids. J gave up 6 bases and V 5 bases, and 5 bases lay outside the gene matches. DNA of the CDR3: TGTGCCAGCAGTAAAGATAGCGGGAGCAATGAGCAGTTCTTC. Encoded protein: CASSKDSGSNEQFF.

The chain carries TRBV2 and TRBJ1-2; the match to TRBD1 covers 7 bases. The CDR3 contains 13 residues. Trimming took 11 bases from V and 4 from J; bases not matched to a gene: 10. Germline V gives CDR1 SNHLY, CDR2 FYNNEI. This CDR3 reads CAPGQEGIYGYTF. DNA of the CDR3: TGTGCCCCTGGACAGGAAGGGATCTATGGCTACACCTTC.

The chain employs TRBV5-1 and TRBJ2-7; 13 nucleotides match TRBD2. CDR1 and CDR2 (germline): SGHRS, YFSETQ. This CDR3 has 15 amino acids. The J segment lost 3 bases and the V segment lost 5 bases, leaving 5 bases of the junction unmatched. DNA of the CDR3: TGCGCCAGCAGAAGGACTAGCGGGGGAGACTACGAGCAGTACTTC. The encoded protein is CASRRTSGGDYEQYF.

Comment on this clone: In the same sample, other DNA sequences code for this CDR3. The V call is TRBV18, the J call TRBJ2-5, with D uncertain. Germline CDR1 KGHSH, CDR2 LQKENI. The V and J ends lost 2 bases and 4 bases respectively, with 5 bases between them. The CDR3 has 12 residues. CDR3 in amino acids: CASSPSRETQYF. CDR3 nucleotide sequence: TGTGCCAGCTCACCATCTAGAGAGACCCAGTACTTC.

In nucleotides, the CDR3 is TGTGCCAGCAAGACTTGGGACTCATCCTACGAGCAGTACTTC. Its protein product is CASKTWDSSYEQYF. J is TRBJ2-7 and V is TRBV5-4; D possibly corresponds to TRBD2 (6 bases). Per germline, CDR1 SGHNT and CDR2 YYREEE (reference sequence). V lost 6 bases, J lost 1 base, and 14 bases lay in between. The CDR3 loop spans 14 amino acids.

The chain recombines TRBV6-6 with TRBJ2-1, with TRBD1 matching 8 bases. Germline CDR1 reads MNHNY; CDR2 reads SVGAGI (reference sequence). The J segment lost 1 base and the V segment lost 7 bases, leaving 6 bases of the junction unmatched. CDR3 length equals 15 residues. In DNA form, the CDR3 reads TGTGCCAGCAACCCGACAGGGGTATCCTACAATGAGCAGTTCTTC. Protein product: CASNPTGVSYNEQFF.

This sequence joins TRBV28 and TRBJ1-2; D is possibly TRBD1 (6 bases). CDR1 and CDR2 (germline): MDHEN, SYDVKM. V lost 9 bases and J lost 7, with 12 bases in between. The CDR3 runs to 11 residues. The CDR3 region has the DNA TGTGCCAGTACAGGGTTGAGTGGCTACACCTTC. The encoded protein is CASTGLSGYTF.

Only one count was recorded for this clone. The chain joins TRBV7-9 to TRBJ1-2; D remains unclear. The CDR3 contains 13 residues. The germline V gene encodes CDR1 SEHNR and CDR2 FQNEAQ (reference sequence). The germline V and J ends were trimmed by 5 bases and 8 bases, with 15 bases remaining between them. As DNA, the CDR3 is TGTGCCAGCAGCCCCGGGAAGGGATCGGGCTACACCTTC. It specifies CASSPGKGSGYTF.

V gene TRBV4-2 combines with J gene TRBJ2-1; a possible D gene is TRBD1 (6 bases). The CDR3 covers 14 residues. V lost 0 bases and J 7 bases, leaving 10 bases between the germline ends. The germline V gene has CDR1 LGHNA and CDR2 YNFKEQ. The chain's CDR3 is CASSQESDRNEQFF. DNA of the CDR3: TGTGCCAGCAGCCAAGAATCCGACAGGAATGAGCAGTTCTTC.

This chain connects TRBV28 to TRBJ2-7, with 9 bases identical to TRBD2. This CDR3 has 16 residues. The V and J ends lost 3 bases and 3 bases, in that order; junction bases with no gene match: 9. Germline CDR1 MDHEN, CDR2 SYDVKM. The CDR3: CASSLAASGTYYEQYF. The CDR3 DNA sequence: TGTGCCAGCAGTTTGGCCGCTAGCGGGACATACTACGAGCAGTACTTC.

The chain couples TRBV28 to TRBJ1-3; no clear D gene. The V end was cut by 7 bases, the J end by 0 bases, with 13 bases between. The CDR3 is 15 residues long. In germline, CDR1 is MDHEN, CDR2 SYDVKM. CDR3 sequence: CASTGQDVSGNTIYF. The CDR3 bases are TGTGCCAGCACGGGTCAGGATGTCTCTGGAAACACCATATATTTT.

V usage is TRBV27 and J usage is TRBJ2-5; TRBD2 matches 11 bases. The CDR3 is 15 residues long. The germline V gene encodes CDR1 MNHEY and CDR2 SMNVEV (reference sequence). After removal of 5 bases from V and 4 bases from J, the junction contained 6 bases not matched to a gene. CDR3 sequence reads: CASSQWGTSGETQYF. As DNA, the CDR3 is TGTGCCAGCAGTCAATGGGGGACTAGCGGAGAGACCCAGTACTTC.

The chain links TRBV18 to TRBJ1-3; D ambiguous. Trimming stripped 3 bases from V and 0 bases from J, with 12 bases between. Germline V gene data show CDR1 as KGHSH and CDR2 as LQKENI. CDR3 length: 16 residues. The CDR3 is CASSPKDGASGNTIYF. The CDR3 DNA sequence: TGTGCCAGCTCACCCAAGGACGGAGCCTCTGGAAACACCATATATTTT. Using reference TRBV18 and TRBJ1-3 for the parts outside the CDR3, the full variable domain is NAGVMQNPRHLVRRRGQEARLRCSPMKGHSHVYWYRQLPEEGLKFMVYLQKENIIDESGMPKERFSAEFPKEGPSILRIQQVVRGDSAAYFCASSPKDGASGNTIYFGEGSWLTVV.

The chain combines TRBV15 with TRBJ2-7, with D perhaps matching TRBD1 (7 bases). The V end was cut by 0 bases, the J end by 7 bases, with 19 bases between. This CDR3 contains 16 residues. Germline loops: CDR1 LNHNV, CDR2 YYDKDF (reference sequence). The CDR3 spells CATSRDSQGGSAEQYF. The CDR3 bases are TGTGCCACCAGCAGAGATTCGCAGGGGGGTTCGGCAGAGCAGTACTTC.